Listed below are T cell receptor beta chains from one sample, sequenced in a study of T cell responses to AZD1222 COVID-19 vaccine. Here immunoSEQ multiplex PCR was the method, and the copy in TCRdb shows in-frame clones only, minus some. This sample has 190,000 or so clones, with 88% found just once. The starting material was peripheral blood, obtained 28 days after the second AZD1222 dose. Source of these receptors: an adult who received the AZD1222 COVID-19 vaccine. Both conserved end residues are part of each CDR3.

TRBV21-1,CASSLRSPRVHCGYTF
TRBV5-1,CASLAGEADTQYF
TRBV5-1,CASRREGNTGELFF
TRBV6-2/TRBV6-3,CASSYPVGAEAFF
TRBV7-9,CASTDLSVPLGYTF
TRBV30,CAWSSYPGVNTGELFF
TRBV5-1,CASSPGQGARIYEQYF
TRBV19,CASSMGQGVVSRAGELFF
TRBV5-1,CASSLRTSGNTGELFF
TRBV28,CASSPRGANTEAFF
TRBV30,CAWSPIAAGTVNYGYTF
TRBV27,CASSLEAGRSSYNEQFF
TRBV11-2,CASSPTRTSRTGELFF
TRBV28,CASSSRQGYSYEQYF
TRBV19,CASRRDSANQPQHF
TRBV3-1/TRBV3-2,CASSQDLVRMNEQYF
TRBV5-6,CASSFRQKAFF
TRBV28,CASSFFPMFGQGLHYGYTF
TRBV7-8,CASSSSRVGPLGDNEQFF
TRBV28,CASSSSRESQYF
TRBV28,CASSLSGLSSYEQYF
TRBV27,CASSFIGGVPYEQYF
TRBV19,CASSIFLGSDAREQFF
TRBV6-2/TRBV6-3,CASSWSSGSIYEQYF
TRBV9,CASSHSGSPDNEQFF
TRBV6-5,CASRAPSGAGYGYTF
TRBV7-8,CASSRPPNGYTF
TRBV4-3,CARDPGAANTGELFF
TRBV28,CASRMTGRDGYTF
TRBV7-2,CASSSRFSGDTQYF
TRBV13,CASSRYGYEQYF
TRBV4-1,CASSPRTGRYTF
TRBV28,CASSGGGASGANVLTF
TRBV7-2,CASSTRGGTQYF
TRBV7-8,CASSLSTDEKLFF
TRBV9,CASSVGQIYNSPLHF
TRBV13,CASSTHSGSLYEQYF
TRBV5-1,CASSRIGWRDEQYF
TRBV5-4,CASSLATTSRDNEQFF
TRBV28,CASSSLEGSPPLHF
TRBV24-1,CATSGGVNTEAFF
TRBV19,CASSIDPRDFYEQYF
TRBV4-3,CASSQDGIASTYNEQFF